The entry below gives a single TCR beta chain sequence along with its context. Amplification used 60 V beta primers and 13 J beta primers. The table came from immunoSEQ multiplex PCR; TCRdb's copy has only in-frame clones and leaves some out. The sample records about 50,000 clones, 89% being singletons. The data belong to a study of glioma-infiltrating T cells after dendritic cell vaccination. The CDR3 is 15 amino acids. V was pared by 3 bases and J by 6 bases, with 4 bases of the junction left unmatched. The germline CDR1 and CDR2 sequences are KGHSH and LQKENI. Time point of the sample: after dendritic cell vaccination, including at tumor progression/relapse. Patients had residual fresh-frozen tumor tissue and more than two years of survival data. Before vaccination, two weeks after the third vaccination, and at progression, PBMC were collected.

The chain links TRBV18 to TRBJ2-3; the match to TRBD2 covers 12 bases. The sequences come from blood, collected after dendritic cell vaccination. This clonotype originated in a human donor with glioblastoma. In DNA, the CDR3 is TGTGCCAGCTCACCGACTAGCGGGAGTTCGGATACGCAGTATTTT. It yields the protein CASSPTSGSSDTQYF.